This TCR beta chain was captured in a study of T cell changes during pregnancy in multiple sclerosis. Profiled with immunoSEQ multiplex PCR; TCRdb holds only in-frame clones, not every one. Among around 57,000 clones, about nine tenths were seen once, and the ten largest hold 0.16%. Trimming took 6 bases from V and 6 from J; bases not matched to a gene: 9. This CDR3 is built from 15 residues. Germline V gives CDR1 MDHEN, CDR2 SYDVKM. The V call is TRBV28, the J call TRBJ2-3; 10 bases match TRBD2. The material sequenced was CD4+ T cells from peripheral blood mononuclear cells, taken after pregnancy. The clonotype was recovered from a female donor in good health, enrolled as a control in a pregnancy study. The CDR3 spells CASRASGGFPDTQYF. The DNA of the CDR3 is TGTGCCAGCAGGGCTAGCGGGGGTTTCCCCGATACGCAGTATTTT.